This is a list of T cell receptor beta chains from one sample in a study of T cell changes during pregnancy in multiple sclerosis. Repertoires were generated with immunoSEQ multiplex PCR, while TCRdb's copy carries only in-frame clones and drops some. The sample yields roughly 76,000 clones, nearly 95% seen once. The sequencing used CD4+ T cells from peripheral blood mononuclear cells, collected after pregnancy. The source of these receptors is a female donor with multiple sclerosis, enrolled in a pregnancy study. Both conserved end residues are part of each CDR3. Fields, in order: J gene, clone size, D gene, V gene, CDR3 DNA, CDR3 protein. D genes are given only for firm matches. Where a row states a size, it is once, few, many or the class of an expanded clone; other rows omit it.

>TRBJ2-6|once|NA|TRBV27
TGTGCCAGCAGTATTTCTCGGTTTGGGGCCAACGTCCTGACTTTC
CASSISRFGANVLTF
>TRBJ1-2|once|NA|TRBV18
TGTGCCAGCTCATTTACCGGGAATAACTATGGCTACACCTTC
CASSFTGNNYGYTF
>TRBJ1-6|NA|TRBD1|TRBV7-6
TGTGCCAGCAGCCAGACAGGGGGCAAGGGAAATTCACCCCTCCACTTT
CASSQTGGKGNSPLHF
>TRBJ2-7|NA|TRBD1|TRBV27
TGTGCCAGCAGTATCGGCCGTTCGACAGGGTGGGCACACCCTGACGCCTACGAGCAGTACTTC
CASSIGRSTGWAHPDAYEQYF
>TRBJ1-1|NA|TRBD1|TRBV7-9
TGTGCCAGCAGCTCCGTTAGGGGCCGACAGGGTTCGAACACTGAAGCTTTCTTT
CASSSVRGRQGSNTEAFF
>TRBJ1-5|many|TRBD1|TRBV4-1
TGCGCCAGCAGCCTAAGGGACAGTGACAATCAGCCCCAGCATTTT
CASSLRDSDNQPQHF
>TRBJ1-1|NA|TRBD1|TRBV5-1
TGCGCCAGCAGCTGGCGACAGGGGAACACTGAAGCTTTCTTT
CASSWRQGNTEAFF
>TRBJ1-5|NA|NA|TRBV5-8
TGTGCCAGCACCCCGCTGAGGGAAGTTGGCAATCAGCCCCAGCATTTT
CASTPLREVGNQPQHF
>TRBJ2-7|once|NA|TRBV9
TGTGCCAGCAGATACCGCCGGGATACATCCTACGAGCAGTACTTC
CASRYRRDTSYEQYF
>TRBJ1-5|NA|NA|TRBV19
TGTGCCAGCGGCCCACCAGGGAGCAATCAGCCCCAGCATTTT
CASGPPGSNQPQHF
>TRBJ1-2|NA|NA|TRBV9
TGTGCCAGCAGCGCCTTTGGGAGGGCCCCTAACTATGGCTACACCTTC
CASSAFGRAPNYGYTF
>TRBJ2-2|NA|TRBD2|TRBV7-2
TGTGCCAGCCTCCCTAGCGGGGGGGATATCGGGGAGCTGTTTTTT
CASLPSGGDIGELFF
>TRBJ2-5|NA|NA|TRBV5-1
TGCGCCAGCAGCTTGCGGGAGAGAGAGACCCAGTACTTC
CASSLRERETQYF
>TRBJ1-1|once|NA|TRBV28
TGTGCCAGCAGCCCAAACAGGCCCAAAGCTTTCTTT
CASSPNRPKAFF
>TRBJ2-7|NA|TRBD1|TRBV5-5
TGTGCCAGCAGCCGGGGACAGGGACTAACCTACGAGCAGTACTTC
CASSRGQGLTYEQYF
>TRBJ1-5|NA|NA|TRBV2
TGTGCCAGCAGTTCGAGTCAGGGAATCAATCAGCCCCAGCATTTT
CASSSSQGINQPQHF
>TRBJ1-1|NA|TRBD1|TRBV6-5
TGTGCCAGCAGAACTGACAGGGGAAAGGACACTGAAGCTTTCTTT
CASRTDRGKDTEAFF
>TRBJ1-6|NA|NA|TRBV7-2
TGTGCCAGCAGCTTAATTGCGAATTCACCCCTCCACTTT
CASSLIANSPLHF
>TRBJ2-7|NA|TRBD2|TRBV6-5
TGTGCCAGCAGTTCAGGGGGGACTAGCGCCGAGCAGTACTTC
CASSSGGTSAEQYF
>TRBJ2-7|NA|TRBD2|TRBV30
TGTGCCTGGACCCCGGAGAGCGGGACCTCCTACGAGCAGTACTTC
CAWTPESGTSYEQYF
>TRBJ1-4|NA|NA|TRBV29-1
TGCAGCGTTGCGGGTCAGGGCGTCGAAAAACTGTTTTTT
CSVAGQGVEKLFF
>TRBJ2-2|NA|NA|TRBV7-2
TGTGCCAGCAGAATGAGCAGGCCAACCGGGGAGCTGTTTTTT
CASRMSRPTGELFF
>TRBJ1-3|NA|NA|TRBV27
TGTGCCAGCAGCCCGACAGGCTCCTCTGGAAACACCATATATTTT
CASSPTGSSGNTIYF
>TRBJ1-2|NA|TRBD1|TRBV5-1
TGCGCCAGCAGCTTGTTTGGACAGGGAGAAGTGGGCGGCTATGGCTACACCTTC
CASSLFGQGEVGGYGYTF
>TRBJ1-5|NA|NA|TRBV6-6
TGTGCCAGCAGCATCGGGACACCTGGTAGCAATCAGCCCCAGCATTTT
CASSIGTPGSNQPQHF
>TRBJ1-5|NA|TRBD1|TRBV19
TGTGCCAGTAGTTCCCCCGGGACAGGGGGCCCCCTTCCCAATCAGCCCCAGCATTTT
CASSSPGTGGPLPNQPQHF
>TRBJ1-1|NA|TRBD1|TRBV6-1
TGTGCCAGCAGTGAAACCCTACAGGGGACGGCTTTCTTT
CASSETLQGTAFF
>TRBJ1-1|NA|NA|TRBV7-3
TGTGCCAGCAGCTCTTCCGCGGATGGAGGAGCTTTCTTT
CASSSSADGGAFF
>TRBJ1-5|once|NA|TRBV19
TGTGCCAGTAGGAGGGAGGCCCAGCCCCAGCATTTT
CASRREAQPQHF
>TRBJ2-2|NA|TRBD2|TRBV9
TGTGCCAGCAGCGTAGGGGCGGGAGGGAAAACCGGGGAGCTGTTTTTT
CASSVGAGGKTGELFF
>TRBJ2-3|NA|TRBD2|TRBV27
TGTGCCAGCAGTGCGGGGCGGGAGGCGCAGTATTTT
CASSAGREAQYF
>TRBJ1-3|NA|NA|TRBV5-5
TGTGCCAGCAGCTTGGCAGGGTTCTACTCTGGAAACACCATATATTTT
CASSLAGFYSGNTIYF
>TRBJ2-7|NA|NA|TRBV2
TGTGCCAGCAGGGCGACAGGACTTAACCGGGACGAGCAGTACTTC
CASRATGLNRDEQYF
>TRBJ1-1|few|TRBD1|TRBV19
TGTGCCAGTAACAGGGGCAGGGGTGAAGCTTTCTTT
CASNRGRGEAFF
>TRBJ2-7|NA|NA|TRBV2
TGTGCCAGCACCCGGATGGAGGCGGAAATTTACGAGCAGTACTTC
CASTRMEAEIYEQYF
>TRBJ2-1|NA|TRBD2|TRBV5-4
TGTGCCAGCAGCAGACTAGCGGGAGCAGGGTACAATGAGCAGTTCTTC
CASSRLAGAGYNEQFF
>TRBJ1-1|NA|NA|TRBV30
TGTGCCTGGAGTATCGGGACAAAGAGAGCTTTCTTT
CAWSIGTKRAFF
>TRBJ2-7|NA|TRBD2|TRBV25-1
TGTGCCAGCAGCGGGACTAGCGGCTCCTCCTACGAGCAGTACTTC
CASSGTSGSSYEQYF
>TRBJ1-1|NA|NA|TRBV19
TGTGCCAGTAGTACGTGGGACTCTAACACTGAAGCTTTCTTT
CASSTWDSNTEAFF
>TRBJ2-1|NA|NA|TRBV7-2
TGTGCCAGCAGCTTAGTCGGCGGGAATCGATTCCATGAGCAGTTCTTC
CASSLVGGNRFHEQFF
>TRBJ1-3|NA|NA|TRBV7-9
TGTGCCAGCAGCTTAGCGATAGTAGGAAACACCATATATTTT
CASSLAIVGNTIYF
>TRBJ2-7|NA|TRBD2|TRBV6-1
TGTGCCAGCCACACGGGGGGAAGCTCCTACGAGCAGTACTTC
CASHTGGSSYEQYF